These T cell receptor beta chains were read from a single sample in a study of OX40 agonist ivuxolimab in advanced cancers. The method was immunoSEQ multiplex PCR; TCRdb's version includes in-frame clones alone and lacks a portion of them. The sample lists 55,000 or so clones, 86% occurring once. Here the sequenced sample was CD4+ or CD8+ T cells sorted from blood, taken in a trial of the OX40 agonist ivuxolimab. Receptor source: an adult with an advanced solid tumor such as melanoma, head and neck, liver or kidney cancer. Each CDR3 is given with its conserved first and last residue. A D gene is named only where the DNA matches it firmly. Size is omitted from some rows. Given values are once, few, many or a class for expanded clones.

j_call: TRBJ2-7
v_call: TRBV6-1
clone_size: few
d_call: -
cdr3_aa: CASSPGGDEQYF
cdr3_nt: TGTGCCAGCAGTCCTGGGGGTGACGAGCAGTACTTC

j_call: TRBJ1-6
v_call: TRBV6-4
clone_size: -
d_call: TRBD1
cdr3_aa: CASSRTGTYNSPLHF
cdr3_nt: TGTGCCAGCAGTAGGACAGGGACCTATAATTCACCCCTCCACTTT

j_call: TRBJ1-1
v_call: TRBV2
clone_size: -
d_call: -
cdr3_aa: CASSESSAGNTEAFF
cdr3_nt: TGTGCCAGCAGTGAATCTAGTGCGGGGAACACTGAAGCTTTCTTT

j_call: TRBJ2-2
v_call: TRBV13
clone_size: -
d_call: TRBD1
cdr3_aa: CASSSYHGTGGTGELFF
cdr3_nt: TGTGCCAGCAGCTCCTATCACGGGACAGGGGGGACCGGGGAGCTGTTTTTT

j_call: TRBJ2-4
v_call: TRBV7-2
clone_size: -
d_call: -
cdr3_aa: CASSSVAGAQNIQYF
cdr3_nt: TGTGCCAGCAGCTCCGTTGCGGGGGCCCAAAACATTCAGTACTTC

j_call: TRBJ1-4
v_call: TRBV21-1
clone_size: -
d_call: -
cdr3_aa: CASSRGLTASRARARKEKLFF
cdr3_nt: TGTGCCAGCAGCAGGGGTTTGACAGCCTCGAGGGCCCGGGCCAGGAAGGAAAAACTGTTTTTT

j_call: TRBJ1-3
v_call: TRBV5-1
clone_size: few
d_call: -
cdr3_aa: CASSPGVSSGNTIYF
cdr3_nt: TGCGCCAGCAGTCCAGGGGTTTCGTCAGGAAACACCATATATTTT

j_call: TRBJ2-3
v_call: TRBV2
clone_size: -
d_call: TRBD1
cdr3_aa: CASSESSWTGGPTSTDTQYF
cdr3_nt: TGTGCCAGCAGTGAAAGTTCTTGGACAGGGGGCCCGACTAGCACAGATACGCAGTATTTT

j_call: TRBJ2-7
v_call: TRBV5-8
clone_size: few
d_call: -
cdr3_aa: CASSKTGTYEQYF
cdr3_nt: TGTGCCAGCAGCAAGACAGGTACCTACGAGCAGTACTTC

j_call: TRBJ2-2
v_call: TRBV5-1
clone_size: -
d_call: TRBD1
cdr3_aa: CASSPGQGNTGELFF
cdr3_nt: TGCGCCAGCAGCCCTGGACAGGGGAACACCGGGGAGCTGTTTTTT

j_call: TRBJ1-5
v_call: TRBV18
clone_size: -
d_call: TRBD1
cdr3_aa: CASSQLIFDRGTQTGNQPQHF
cdr3_nt: TGTGCCAGCTCTCAGTTAATTTTCGACAGGGGGACCCAAACGGGCAATCAGCCCCAGCATTTT

j_call: TRBJ2-7
v_call: TRBV7-8
clone_size: -
d_call: -
cdr3_aa: CASSLGGNSYEQYF
cdr3_nt: TGTGCCAGCAGCTTAGGGGGAAACTCCTACGAGCAGTACTTC

j_call: TRBJ1-1
v_call: TRBV30
clone_size: -
d_call: -
cdr3_aa: CAWIGRGSRTRAFF
cdr3_nt: TGTGCCTGGATCGGGCGGGGCAGCAGAACGCGTGCTTTCTTT

j_call: TRBJ1-1
v_call: TRBV12-2
clone_size: -
d_call: -
cdr3_aa: CASRLLLASGTEAFF
cdr3_nt: TGTGCAAGTCGCTTATTGTTGGCCTCGGGCACTGAAGCTTTCTTT

j_call: TRBJ1-3
v_call: TRBV5-1
clone_size: -
d_call: -
cdr3_aa: CASSVSLADTIYF
cdr3_nt: TGCGCCAGCAGCGTCTCTCTAGCGGACACCATATATTTT

j_call: TRBJ2-3
v_call: TRBV6-1
clone_size: -
d_call: -
cdr3_aa: CASSEDNKGVGTDTQYF
cdr3_nt: TGTGCCAGCAGCGAAGACAATAAAGGGGTTGGAACAGATACGCAGTATTTT

j_call: TRBJ1-6
v_call: TRBV4-1
clone_size: -
d_call: -
cdr3_aa: CASSQVQGSSYNSPLHF
cdr3_nt: TGCGCCAGCAGCCAAGTCCAGGGGAGCTCCTATAATTCACCCCTCCACTTT

j_call: TRBJ1-2
v_call: TRBV9
clone_size: -
d_call: -
cdr3_aa: CASSVSSPDYGYTF
cdr3_nt: TGTGCCAGCAGCGTATCGTCTCCAGACTATGGCTACACCTTC

j_call: TRBJ1-6
v_call: TRBV6-6
clone_size: -
d_call: TRBD1
cdr3_aa: CATSGTGGNSPLHF
cdr3_nt: TGTGCCACCTCCGGGACAGGGGGGAATTCACCCCTCCACTTT

j_call: TRBJ1-3
v_call: TRBV19
clone_size: -
d_call: -
cdr3_aa: CASSEGVGGGNTIYF
cdr3_nt: TGTGCCAGTAGCGAAGGGGTGGGTGGAGGAAACACCATATATTTT

j_call: TRBJ1-1
v_call: TRBV19
clone_size: -
d_call: -
cdr3_aa: CASSETAEAFF
cdr3_nt: TGTGCCAGTAGTGAGACAGCTGAAGCTTTCTTT

j_call: TRBJ2-5
v_call: TRBV19
clone_size: -
d_call: -
cdr3_aa: CASSISGAQETQYF
cdr3_nt: TGTGCCAGTAGTATATCGGGGGCACAAGAGACCCAGTACTTC

j_call: TRBJ1-3
v_call: TRBV2
clone_size: -
d_call: -
cdr3_aa: CASSEGGNPSGNTIYF
cdr3_nt: TGTGCCAGCAGTGAAGGGGGAAACCCCTCTGGAAACACCATATATTTT

j_call: TRBJ1-1
v_call: TRBV6-5
clone_size: once
d_call: -
cdr3_aa: CASSYAGPTKLEAFF
cdr3_nt: TGTGCCAGCAGTTACGCGGGACCGACAAAGCTTGAAGCTTTCTTT

j_call: TRBJ1-1
v_call: TRBV7-9
clone_size: -
d_call: TRBD1
cdr3_aa: CASNHWGQGVGNTEAFF
cdr3_nt: TGTGCCAGCAACCATTGGGGACAGGGGGTCGGGAACACTGAAGCTTTCTTT

j_call: TRBJ2-6
v_call: TRBV28
clone_size: -
d_call: -
cdr3_aa: CASTRWVGANVLTF
cdr3_nt: TGTGCCAGCACTCGTTGGGTTGGGGCCAACGTCCTGACTTTC

j_call: TRBJ2-7
v_call: TRBV6-5
clone_size: -
d_call: TRBD1
cdr3_aa: CASSTQGAPAYEQYF
cdr3_nt: TGTGCCAGCAGCACACAGGGGGCGCCGGCCTACGAGCAGTACTTC

j_call: TRBJ2-7
v_call: TRBV27
clone_size: -
d_call: TRBD1
cdr3_aa: CASRPQTGGHEQYF
cdr3_nt: TGTGCCAGCAGGCCACAGACAGGGGGCCACGAGCAGTACTTC

j_call: TRBJ1-2
v_call: TRBV11-2
clone_size: -
d_call: -
cdr3_aa: CASSLSSVGGIYGYTF
cdr3_nt: TGTGCCAGCAGCTTATCGTCCGTCGGGGGTATCTATGGCTACACCTTC

j_call: TRBJ2-1
v_call: TRBV7-7
clone_size: -
d_call: TRBD2
cdr3_aa: CASSMASGGAINEQFF
cdr3_nt: TGTGCCAGCAGCATGGCTAGCGGGGGGGCCATCAATGAGCAGTTCTTC

j_call: TRBJ1-1
v_call: TRBV6-5
clone_size: -
d_call: -
cdr3_aa: CASSTGETGNTEAFF
cdr3_nt: TGTGCCAGCAGTACTGGGGAGACAGGGAACACTGAAGCTTTCTTT

j_call: TRBJ1-1
v_call: TRBV7-3
clone_size: few
d_call: -
cdr3_aa: CASSSGGSGLSNTEAFF
cdr3_nt: TGTGCCAGCAGCTCAGGCGGGTCAGGGCTCTCGAACACTGAAGCTTTCTTT

j_call: TRBJ1-1
v_call: TRBV6-6
clone_size: -
d_call: -
cdr3_aa: CASSYALVNTEAFF
cdr3_nt: TGTGCCAGCAGTTACGCGTTGGTGAACACTGAAGCTTTCTTT

j_call: TRBJ1-1
v_call: TRBV7-3
clone_size: -
d_call: TRBD1
cdr3_aa: CASSSTPGQPNTEAFF
cdr3_nt: TGTGCCAGCAGCTCAACGCCGGGACAGCCGAACACTGAAGCTTTCTTT

j_call: TRBJ2-1
v_call: TRBV5-1
clone_size: -
d_call: TRBD1
cdr3_aa: CASSSLGQNSYNEQFF
cdr3_nt: TGCGCCAGCAGCTCCCTGGGACAGAACTCCTACAATGAGCAGTTCTTC

j_call: TRBJ2-2
v_call: TRBV12-5
clone_size: -
d_call: -
cdr3_aa: CASGPPVIVAGELFF
cdr3_nt: TGTGCTAGTGGACCCCCCGTGATAGTTGCCGGGGAGCTGTTTTTT

j_call: TRBJ2-5
v_call: TRBV19
clone_size: -
d_call: -
cdr3_aa: CASSIGKGPQETQYF
cdr3_nt: TGTGCCAGTAGTATAGGTAAGGGTCCCCAAGAGACCCAGTACTTC

j_call: TRBJ2-1
v_call: TRBV28
clone_size: -
d_call: TRBD2
cdr3_aa: CASSLWGPGLGSYNEQFF
cdr3_nt: TGTGCCAGCAGTTTATGGGGACCGGGACTAGGCTCCTACAATGAGCAGTTCTTC

j_call: TRBJ2-7
v_call: TRBV28
clone_size: once
d_call: TRBD1
cdr3_aa: CASSRTGEPAYEQYF
cdr3_nt: TGTGCCAGCAGTCGTACAGGGGAACCCGCCTACGAGCAGTACTTC

j_call: TRBJ2-5
v_call: TRBV5-1
clone_size: -
d_call: TRBD2
cdr3_aa: CASSFTSGGAGAETQYF
cdr3_nt: TGCGCCAGCAGCTTCACTAGCGGGGGGGCAGGTGCAGAGACCCAGTACTTC

j_call: TRBJ1-2
v_call: TRBV9
clone_size: once
d_call: -
cdr3_aa: CASSVGGDNYGYTF
cdr3_nt: TGTGCCAGCAGCGTAGGTGGAGATAACTATGGCTACACCTTC

j_call: TRBJ1-2
v_call: TRBV7-9
clone_size: few
d_call: -
cdr3_aa: CASSLKSGIRYGYTF
cdr3_nt: TGTGCCAGCAGTTTAAAATCGGGAATTCGCTATGGCTACACCTTC

j_call: TRBJ1-2
v_call: TRBV6-5
clone_size: -
d_call: -
cdr3_aa: CASSLAQSGYGYTF
cdr3_nt: TGTGCCAGCAGTTTAGCACAGAGTGGCTATGGCTACACCTTC

j_call: TRBJ2-3
v_call: TRBV7-3
clone_size: -
d_call: -
cdr3_aa: CASSARLLGTDTQYF
cdr3_nt: TGTGCCAGCAGCGCCCGACTGCTGGGAACAGATACGCAGTATTTT

j_call: TRBJ2-5
v_call: TRBV19
clone_size: -
d_call: -
cdr3_aa: CASSIRETQYF
cdr3_nt: TGTGCCAGTAGTATCAGAGAGACCCAGTACTTC

j_call: TRBJ2-1
v_call: TRBV19
clone_size: -
d_call: -
cdr3_aa: CASSTGRTPYNEQFF
cdr3_nt: TGTGCCAGTAGTACAGGCAGGACACCGTACAATGAGCAGTTCTTC

j_call: TRBJ2-7
v_call: TRBV19
clone_size: -
d_call: TRBD1
cdr3_aa: CASSIDSPGQGGGYEQYF
cdr3_nt: TGTGCCAGTAGTATAGACTCGCCGGGACAGGGAGGGGGCTACGAGCAGTACTTC

j_call: TRBJ1-1
v_call: TRBV6-4
clone_size: -
d_call: -
cdr3_aa: CASRPTSWATEAFF
cdr3_nt: TGTGCCAGCAGGCCGACCTCATGGGCCACTGAAGCTTTCTTT

j_call: TRBJ1-2
v_call: TRBV25-1
clone_size: -
d_call: -
cdr3_aa: CASMQDNYGYTF
cdr3_nt: TGTGCCAGCATGCAGGACAACTATGGCTACACCTTC

j_call: TRBJ1-2
v_call: TRBV18
clone_size: few
d_call: -
cdr3_aa: CASSKEGGGYGYTF
cdr3_nt: TGTGCCAGCTCAAAGGAGGGGGGCGGCTATGGCTACACCTTC

j_call: TRBJ2-7
v_call: TRBV21-1
clone_size: -
d_call: -
cdr3_aa: CASSKPGPSYEQYF
cdr3_nt: TGTGCCAGCAGCAAACCAGGGCCTTCCTACGAGCAGTACTTC

j_call: TRBJ1-1
v_call: TRBV5-1
clone_size: -
d_call: -
cdr3_aa: CASSIGLNGPSAEAFF
cdr3_nt: TGCGCCAGCAGCATTGGACTAAACGGACCCTCGGCTGAAGCTTTCTTT

j_call: TRBJ1-1
v_call: TRBV7-6
clone_size: -
d_call: -
cdr3_aa: CASSLEGRTNTEAFF
cdr3_nt: TGTGCCAGCAGCTTGGAGGGACGGACGAACACTGAAGCTTTCTTT

j_call: TRBJ2-4
v_call: TRBV25-1
clone_size: -
d_call: -
cdr3_aa: CASSESRNIQYF
cdr3_nt: TGTGCCAGCAGTGAATCTAGGAACATTCAGTACTTC

j_call: TRBJ1-1
v_call: TRBV21-1
clone_size: -
d_call: -
cdr3_aa: CASSKEQAPTPPGNTEAFF
cdr3_nt: TGTGCCAGCAGCAAAGAACAGGCTCCGACTCCCCCGGGGAACACTGAAGCTTTCTTT

j_call: TRBJ1-2
v_call: TRBV2
clone_size: -
d_call: -
cdr3_aa: CASSPGGSYGYTF
cdr3_nt: TGTGCCAGCTCGCCGGGGGGGTCCTATGGCTACACCTTC

j_call: TRBJ1-5
v_call: TRBV9
clone_size: -
d_call: TRBD1
cdr3_aa: CASSVTGEGQPQHF
cdr3_nt: TGTGCCAGCAGCGTTACAGGGGAAGGTCAGCCCCAGCATTTT

j_call: TRBJ1-2
v_call: TRBV6-6
clone_size: -
d_call: -
cdr3_aa: CASSFDPTAHYGYTF
cdr3_nt: TGTGCCAGCAGTTTCGACCCGACAGCTCACTATGGCTACACCTTC

j_call: TRBJ1-6
v_call: TRBV6-5
clone_size: few
d_call: -
cdr3_aa: CASSSGGRGYNSPLHF
cdr3_nt: TGTGCCAGCAGTTCTGGGGGCAGAGGCTATAATTCACCCCTCCACTTT